What follows are 5 T cell receptor beta chains derived from one specimen sequenced in a study of radiation and T cells in renal cell carcinoma. Time point here: blood 2 weeks post-SBRT. Treatment specified: 15 Gy SBRT to primary tumor, nephrectomy 4 weeks later. Data came from immunoSEQ multiplex PCR; TCRdb stores just in-frame clones and leaves some out. The sample contains around 80,000 clones, about four fifths of which appear only once. The material was blood, obtained from a patient whose treatment included radiotherapy and nephrectomy. Every receptor here comes from a man in his 60s with renal cell carcinoma.

The gene calls are TRBV28 and TRBJ2-7; 7 positions match TRBD2. With V trimmed by 6 bases and J by 0 bases, 8 bases remained unmatched. The germline gives CDR1 MDHEN, CDR2 SYDVKM. The CDR3 covers 15 residues. The CDR3, as DNA: TGTGCCAGCAGCTCCCCCGGCGGGGGCTCCTACGAGCAGTACTTC. It encodes CASSSPGGGSYEQYF.

This rearrangement joins TRBV15 to TRBJ2-5; 11 bases match TRBD1. This CDR3 is built from 15 residues. The V gene's germline CDR1 is LNHNV and CDR2 YYDKDF (reference sequence). V was pared by 5 bases and J by 7 bases, with 9 bases of the junction left unmatched. DNA for the CDR3: TGTGCCACCAGCGGATTGGACAGGGGGCAGGGGACCCAGTACTTC. It encodes CATSGLDRGQGTQYF.

The CDR3 spells CASSLEVGRSDTQYF. The CDR3 nucleotides read TGCGCCAGCAGCTTGGAAGTCGGGAGGTCAGATACGCAGTATTTT. The V and J genes are TRBV5-1 and TRBJ2-3, with 7 bases lining up with TRBD2. In germline, CDR1 is SGHRS, CDR2 YFSETQ. This CDR3 region has 15 residues. Trimming at V came to 0 bases and at J to 4 bases, leaving 5 bases not matched to a gene.

The chain couples TRBV5-1 to TRBJ2-2; TRBD1 matches at 9 bases. The CDR3 has 16 amino acids. The trim removed 4 bases at V and 2 bases at J, leaving 6 bases unmatched. Germline V gene data show CDR1 as SGHRS and CDR2 as YFSETQ. The CDR3 DNA sequence: TGCGCCAGCAGCCAAGACAGGGGGGTAAACACCGGGGAGCTGTTTTTT. Protein sequence: CASSQDRGVNTGELFF.

The V and J genes are TRBV19 and TRBJ2-4, with D possibly called TRBD1 or TRBD2 (5 bases each). The CDR3 is 16 residues long. Germline CDR1 is LNHDA and CDR2 is SQIVND (reference sequence). V lost 5 bases and J lost 1, with 15 bases in between. CDR3 sequence: CASSLGARGAKNIQYF. The CDR3 nucleotides read TGTGCCAGTAGTCTAGGGGCCCGAGGGGCCAAAAACATTCAGTACTTC.